This TCR beta chain came from a study of OX40 agonist ivuxolimab in advanced cancers. Method: immunoSEQ multiplex PCR; TCRdb's copy keeps in-frame clones and lacks some. Counted here are around 20,000 clones, around 84% occurring once; the ten biggest clones make up 16%. Sequences were derived from CD4+ or CD8+ T cells sorted from blood, sampled in a trial of the OX40 agonist ivuxolimab. The TCR comes from an adult with an advanced solid tumor such as melanoma, head and neck, liver or kidney cancer.

In nucleotides, the CDR3 is TGTGCCACCTCGGTTAAGCTCGGCACAGATACGCAGTATTTT. Translated: CATSVKLGTDTQYF. The rearrangement links TRBV19 to TRBJ2-3; D is undetermined. The CDR3 is 14 amino acids. V lost 10 bases and J 1 base, leaving 15 bases between the germline ends. Germline V gene sequence: CDR1 LNHDA, CDR2 SQIVND (reference sequence).